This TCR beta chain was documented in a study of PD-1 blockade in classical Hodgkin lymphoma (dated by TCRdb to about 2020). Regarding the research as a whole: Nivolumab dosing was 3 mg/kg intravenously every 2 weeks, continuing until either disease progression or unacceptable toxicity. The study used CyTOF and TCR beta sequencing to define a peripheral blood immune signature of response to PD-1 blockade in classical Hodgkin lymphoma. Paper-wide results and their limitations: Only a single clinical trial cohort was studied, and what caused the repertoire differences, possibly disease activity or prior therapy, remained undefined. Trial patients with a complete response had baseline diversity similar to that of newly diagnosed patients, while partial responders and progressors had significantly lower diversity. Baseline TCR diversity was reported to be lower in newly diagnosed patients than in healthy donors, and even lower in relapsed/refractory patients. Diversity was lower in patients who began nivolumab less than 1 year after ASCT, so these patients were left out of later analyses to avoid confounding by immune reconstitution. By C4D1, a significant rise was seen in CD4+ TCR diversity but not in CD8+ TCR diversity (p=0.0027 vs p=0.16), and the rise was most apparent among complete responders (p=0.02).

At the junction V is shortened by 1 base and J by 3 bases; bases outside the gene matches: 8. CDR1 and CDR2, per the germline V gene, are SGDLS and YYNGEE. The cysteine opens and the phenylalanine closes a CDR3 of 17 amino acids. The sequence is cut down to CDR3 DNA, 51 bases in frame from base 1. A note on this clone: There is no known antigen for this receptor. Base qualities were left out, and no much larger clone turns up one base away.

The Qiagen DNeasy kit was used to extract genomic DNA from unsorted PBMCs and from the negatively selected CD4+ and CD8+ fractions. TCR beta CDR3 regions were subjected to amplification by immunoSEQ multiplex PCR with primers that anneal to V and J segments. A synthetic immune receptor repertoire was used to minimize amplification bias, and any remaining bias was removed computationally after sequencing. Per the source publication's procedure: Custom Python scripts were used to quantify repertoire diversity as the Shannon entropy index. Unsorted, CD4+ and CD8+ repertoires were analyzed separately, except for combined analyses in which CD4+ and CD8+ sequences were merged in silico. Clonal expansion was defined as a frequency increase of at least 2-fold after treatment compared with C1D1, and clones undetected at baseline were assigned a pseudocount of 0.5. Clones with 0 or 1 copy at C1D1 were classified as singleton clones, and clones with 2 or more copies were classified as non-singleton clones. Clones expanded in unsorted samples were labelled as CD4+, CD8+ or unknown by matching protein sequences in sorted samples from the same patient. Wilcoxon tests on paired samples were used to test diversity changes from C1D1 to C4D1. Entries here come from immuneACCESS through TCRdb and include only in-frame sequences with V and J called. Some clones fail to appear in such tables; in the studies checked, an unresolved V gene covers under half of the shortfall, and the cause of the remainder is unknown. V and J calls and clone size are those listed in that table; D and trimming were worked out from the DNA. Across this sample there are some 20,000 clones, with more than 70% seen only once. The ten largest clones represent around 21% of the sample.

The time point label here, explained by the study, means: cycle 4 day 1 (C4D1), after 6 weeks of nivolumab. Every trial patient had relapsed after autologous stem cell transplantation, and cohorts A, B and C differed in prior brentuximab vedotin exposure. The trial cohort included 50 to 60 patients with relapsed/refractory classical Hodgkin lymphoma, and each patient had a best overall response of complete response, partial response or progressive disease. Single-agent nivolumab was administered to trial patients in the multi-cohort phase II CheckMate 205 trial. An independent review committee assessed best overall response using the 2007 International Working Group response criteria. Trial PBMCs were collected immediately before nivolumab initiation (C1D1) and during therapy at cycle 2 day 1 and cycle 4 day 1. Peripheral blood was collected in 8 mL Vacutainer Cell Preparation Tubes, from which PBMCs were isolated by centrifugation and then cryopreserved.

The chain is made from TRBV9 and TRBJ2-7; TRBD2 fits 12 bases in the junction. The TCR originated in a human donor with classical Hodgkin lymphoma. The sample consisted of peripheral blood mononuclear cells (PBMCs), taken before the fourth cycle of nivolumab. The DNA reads TGTGCCAGCAGCGTAACGTCCAGGACTAGCGGGATCTACGAGCAGTACTTC. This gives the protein CASSVTSRTSGIYEQYF.